The entry that follows covers one T cell receptor beta chain sequence. No antigen is known for it. The junction shows a germline mismatch at one end, possibly a read error. Taken from cysteine to phenylalanine, the CDR3 has 13 residues. The sequence is cut down to CDR3 DNA, 39 bases in frame from base 1. Via the germline V gene (reference sequence), CDR1 is SEHNR and CDR2 FQNEAQ. The data are from a study of regulatory T cells in long-lasting Graves disease (dated by TCRdb to the early 2020s). With regard to the full study: Patients with newly diagnosed Graves' disease had been on antithyroid drugs for under 3 months. Peripheral blood TCR sequencing and RNA sequencing compared persistent Graves' disease patients with newly diagnosed Graves' disease patients. The study was registered as a clinical trial and conducted in China. A total of 35 or so samples were covered by TCR sequencing, comprising some 13 persistent and roughly 20 newly diagnosed Graves' disease patients.

The paper's findings and limits, for the study overall: Compared with newly diagnosed patients, patients with persistent Graves' disease had lower TCR Shannon entropy and fewer highly expanded clones, which suggests clonal expansion. Preferential use of TRBV28, TRBJ1-2 and TRBJ2-5 was observed in persistent disease, whereas TRBV20-1 and TRBJ2-1 were favored in newly diagnosed disease. A larger number of public clonotypes was shared among persistent patients (more than 2,500) than among newly diagnosed patients (approximately 1,000). Only peripheral blood was studied, because thyroid tissue, the primary lesion, was inaccessible. The small sample size was acknowledged by the authors as a limitation that may reduce accuracy. Only the TCR beta chain was sequenced and analyzed.

In the paper's terms, the time point label means: newly diagnosed GD, antithyroid drugs for less than 3 months. For both TCR sequencing and RNA sequencing, RNA was extracted from PBMCs using TRIzol. The diagnosis of Graves' disease followed American Thyroid Association guidelines. Patients for the study were recruited at an endocrinology department in Xi'an, China. Each patient gave approximately 10 milliliters of peripheral blood, collected in an EDTA anticoagulant tube. Ficoll Paque Plus density gradient separation was used to isolate PBMCs, and no further T cell sorting was performed. An Agilent 2100 Bioanalyzer and agarose gel were used to check RNA quality, while a NanoDrop 2000 measured RNA concentration. Library preparation employed multiplex PCR. This sample was sequenced with an Illumina HiSeq 4000. CDR3 regions were amplified by Arm-PCR with iRepertoire HTBI primers to construct TCR beta libraries. Gel purification was performed on PCR products prior to sequencing. The authors processed their data as follows. Gene usage analysis of CDR3 amino acid clonotypes used the 62 TRBV and more than 13 TRBJ segments found across samples. Filtered high-quality paired reads were merged into contigs using COPE and FqMerger. BLAST was used to align contigs to IMGT TRBV, TRBD and TRBJ reference genes, with CDR3 defined following IMGT. Any clonotype with a frequency above 0.1% was counted as a highly expanded clone. Shannon entropy served as the measure of repertoire diversity, while the Gini coefficient captured V-J evenness. A clonotype found in more than one individual was treated as public. TCRdb reprocessing: public reads trimmed at Q25 with fastp, clones called with MiXCR, in-frame beta chains kept. Under each unique CDR3 protein, matching rows form one entry showing the most common genes and DNA. In this record, the V and J calls reflect TCRdb's handling and not the investigators' own analysis. The sample has 620,000 or so distinct CDR3 sequences on record, 15% to 20% of them singletons. The ten largest clones add up to approximately 18% of the sample.

This same sample was also part of a study on T cells in Graves' hyperthyroidism and ophthalmopathy. Drawing on the second study: Stable Graves' hyperthyroidism was defined as the absence of progression to ophthalmopathy over 18 months of follow-up. Hyperthyroidism patients were newly diagnosed, with disease duration under 2 months, and aged 18 to 65 years. Exclusion was applied to patients with uncontrolled infections, other autoimmune diseases, pregnancy or lactation. Diagnoses relied on clinical symptoms, serum thyroxine and TRAb, thyroid ultrasound and orbital computed tomography. The first round of RT-PCR for the TCR CDR3 was performed with the HTBI primer set and the Qiagen OneStep RT-PCR kit. Most expanded thyroid clonotypes (frequency above 0.001) were also detected in blood, suggesting blood repertoires may reflect thyroid immune responses. A 13 V-J signature model separated ophthalmopathy from stable hyperthyroidism, with roughly 88% sensitivity and roughly 84% specificity in cross-validation and 80%/75% in testing. In validation, the model predicted progression to ophthalmopathy with approximately 71% sensitivity and less than 75% specificity, a median of roughly seven months before onset. A discovery cohort of about a hundred patients, roughly 45 with Graves' ophthalmopathy and approximately 60 with stable Graves' hyperthyroidism, was used to find distinguishing TCR V-J signatures. Prospective prediction of ophthalmopathy was tested in an independent validation cohort consisting of 18 to 20 hyperthyroidism patients and around 16 patients who later progressed to ophthalmopathy. The roughly 91 discovery patients were randomly split 7:3 into training and test sets. The study also compared thyroid tissue and blood T-cell repertoires from about six Graves' hyperthyroidism patients. Following sampling, methimazole starting at 30 mg daily was given to hyperthyroidism patients, and high-dose intravenous methylprednisolone was given to ophthalmopathy patients. The libraries were constructed in a second round of multiplex PCR and then size-selected and purified. Sequencing of the libraries was done on an Illumina HiSeq2000 using paired-end 100 bp reads. Raw data were processed with SOAPnuke, discarding reads with adapters, uncalled bases, mean Phred below 15, or no exact constant-primer or identifier match. COPE v1.2.5 was used to merge high-quality paired reads, and clonotypes were defined as unique nucleotide sequences. MiTCR v1.1 was used to align clonotypes to the IMGT TRBV, TRBD and TRBJ reference segments. Only V-J combinations with frequency above 0.0001, covering about 99% of repertoires, were analysed. The TCS score was defined as F50 (clonal expansion) divided by E x V (chaos), with BLOSUM62-based TCRdist calculated between CDR3 peptides within each V-J. Welch's t-statistics and random forest reduced several hundred V-J features to fewer than 15, which were used in a naive Bayes classifier (R e1071). No statistical method was used to set the sample size in advance, and investigators knew the group allocation. The paper describes TCR Vbeta CDR3 sequencing of more than 120 peripheral blood samples, made up of approximately 40 ophthalmopathy patients, 70 to 80 hyperthyroidism patients and 17 progressor patients.

Sample: peripheral blood mononuclear cells (PBMCs), taken at new diagnosis, from a patient treated with antithyroid drugs. The clonotype comes from a woman in her 30s with Graves disease. Donor details come from another sample of the same person, matched by shared clones. This sequence uses TRBV7-9 and TRBJ2-3; the D segment could be TRBD2, given 6 matching bases. The CDR3 is CASSFGTPSSLHF. The nucleotide sequence reads TGTGCCAGCAGCTTTGGGACTCCCTCGTCCCTCCATTTT. Where the CDR3 stops, the reference TRBV7-9 and TRBJ2-3 genes take over; the full variable domain is DTGVSQNPRHKITKRGQNVTFRCDPISEHNRLYWYRQTLGQGPEFLTYFQNEAQLEKSRLLSDRFSAERPKGSFSTLEIQRTEQGDSAMYLCASSFGTPSSLHFGPGTRLTVL.